A selection of T cell receptor beta chains follows, all from one sample in a study of blood T cell repertoires in COVID-19. Here immunoSEQ multiplex PCR was the method, and the copy in TCRdb shows in-frame clones only, minus some. The sample lists tens of thousands of clones, roughly 80% occurring once. Material: peripheral blood. These receptors were obtained from a woman of 80 years or more with active or convalescent COVID-19. Each CDR3 is given with its conserved first and last residue. D genes are given only for firm matches. Clone size appears in some rows only: once, few, many, or a class for an expanded clone.

abundance	v_gene	j_gene	d_gene	CDR3nt	CDR3aa
few	TRBV12-5	TRBJ1-1	.	TGTGCTAGTGGTTTGGGGCAGAACACTGAAGCTTTCTTT	CASGLGQNTEAFF
few	TRBV30	TRBJ1-1	TRBD1	TGTGCCTGGAGTAGACAGGGAGACGGTGAAGCTTTCTTT	CAWSRQGDGEAFF
.	TRBV14	TRBJ2-2	.	TGTGCCAGCAGCCAAGTTAGGAACACCGGGGAGCTGTTTTTT	CASSQVRNTGELFF
few	TRBV6-2/TRBV6-3	TRBJ1-2	.	TGTGCCAGCAGCCTACAGGGCTTTGGCTACACCTTC	CASSLQGFGYTF
.	TRBV6-5	TRBJ1-3	.	TGTGCCAGCAGTTACTCGATAGGAGGATCTGGAAACACCATATATTTT	CASSYSIGGSGNTIYF
.	TRBV6-2/TRBV6-3	TRBJ2-4	TRBD2	TGTGCCAGCAGCCCCAAGCGGGACCTAGCCAAAAACATTCAGTACTTC	CASSPKRDLAKNIQYF
.	TRBV5-4	TRBJ1-4	.	TGTGCCAGCAGCATGGACAGAACTAATGAAAAACTGTTTTTT	CASSMDRTNEKLFF
.	TRBV4-3	TRBJ2-7	.	TGCGCCAGCAGCCAAATGGGGGCGCGAGTTCCCGAGCAGTACTTC	CASSQMGARVPEQYF
.	TRBV28	TRBJ1-5	TRBD1	TGTGCCAGCAGTGGGGGACAGGGAAACAATCAGCCCCAGCATTTT	CASSGGQGNNQPQHF
.	TRBV5-6	TRBJ2-7	TRBD2	TGTGCCAGCAGCTTAGGTAGCGGGAGATCCGACGAGCAGTACTTC	CASSLGSGRSDEQYF
.	TRBV6-5	TRBJ2-7	.	TGTGCCAGCAGTTACTCGAGGGTATTTTTGCACGAGCAGTACTTC	CASSYSRVFLHEQYF
.	TRBV5-1	TRBJ2-7	TRBD1	TGCGCCAGCAGCTCGACAGGGCCCGAGCAGTACTTC	CASSSTGPEQYF
.	TRBV4-2	TRBJ2-7	TRBD1	TGTGCCAGCAGCCAAGGGTCGGGCAGGGGGTACGAGCAGTACTTC	CASSQGSGRGYEQYF
.	TRBV18	TRBJ2-1	TRBD1	TGTGCCAGCTCACCACCGGGGACAGTACTTTTTAATGAGCAGTTCTTC	CASSPPGTVLFNEQFF
.	TRBV5-4	TRBJ2-3	TRBD2	TGTGCCAGCAGCTTGCATCTGGGCGGGGGGGGCACAGATACGCAGTATTTT	CASSLHLGGGGTDTQYF
.	TRBV18	TRBJ1-4	.	TGTGCCAGCTCACCACCCACCGGGGAGGGAGATGAAAAACTGTTTTTT	CASSPPTGEGDEKLFF
.	TRBV19	TRBJ2-5	TRBD1	TGTGCCAGTCGGGACAGCCCTACGGAGACCCAGTACTTC	CASRDSPTETQYF
.	TRBV5-4	TRBJ1-2	.	TGTGCCAGCAGCTGGTATGACAGAAATAACTATGGCTACACCTTC	CASSWYDRNNYGYTF
.	TRBV29-1	TRBJ1-4	.	TGCAGCGTCGGTGGCAGGGAAAGGGAAAAACTGTTTTTT	CSVGGREREKLFF
.	TRBV30	TRBJ1-1	TRBD1	TGTGCCTGGAGTAGGGGGGACAGGGGGACGACGGCTTTCTTT	CAWSRGDRGTTAFF
.	TRBV30	TRBJ2-7	TRBD2	TGTGCCTGGAGTACCCGGACTAGCGGGAGGGCCAAGTACGAGCAGTACTTC	CAWSTRTSGRAKYEQYF
.	TRBV13	TRBJ2-7	TRBD1	TGTGCCAGCAGCCCACGGGACAGCTCCTACGAGCAGTACTTC	CASSPRDSSYEQYF
.	TRBV18	TRBJ1-1	TRBD1	TGTGCCAGCTCACCCGTCGGACAGGGGACTGAAGCTTTCTTT	CASSPVGQGTEAFF
once	TRBV5-6	TRBJ1-5	.	TGTGCCAGCAGCACCACTGGGGGCGGAACTAATCAGCCCCAGCATTTT	CASSTTGGGTNQPQHF
.	TRBV2	TRBJ1-2	TRBD1	TGTGCCAGATCTTCAGGGGGCGGACGGGGCTACACCTTC	CARSSGGGRGYTF
.	TRBV4-2	TRBJ2-2	.	TGTGCCAGCAGCCAAGCCGTCAGCGGAGACACCGGGGAGCTGTTTTTT	CASSQAVSGDTGELFF
.	TRBV27	TRBJ2-3	.	TGTGCCAGCAGTTTAGGGTTCGGGGGGCCAAGCACAGATACGCAGTATTTT	CASSLGFGGPSTDTQYF
.	TRBV4-1	TRBJ1-4	.	TGCGCCAGCAGCCAAGGGTCCAGGGTTGGAGAAAAACTGTTTTTT	CASSQGSRVGEKLFF
.	TRBV7-2	TRBJ1-5	.	TGTGCCAGCAGCTCGGGACGTATAAGCACGGGAGACAATCAGCCCCAGCATTTT	CASSSGRISTGDNQPQHF
.	TRBV2	TRBJ1-5	.	TGTGCCAGCACTCCCGGAGGAGGCAGCAATCAGCCCCAGCATTTT	CASTPGGGSNQPQHF
.	TRBV7-2	TRBJ2-6	.	TGTGCCAGCAGCTCCAGGGGATCCGGGGCCAACGTCCTGACTTTC	CASSSRGSGANVLTF
.	TRBV6-6	TRBJ2-1	.	TGTGCCAGCAGTCCCGGCTACCGGGTGGTAGAGCAGTTCTTC	CASSPGYRVVEQFF